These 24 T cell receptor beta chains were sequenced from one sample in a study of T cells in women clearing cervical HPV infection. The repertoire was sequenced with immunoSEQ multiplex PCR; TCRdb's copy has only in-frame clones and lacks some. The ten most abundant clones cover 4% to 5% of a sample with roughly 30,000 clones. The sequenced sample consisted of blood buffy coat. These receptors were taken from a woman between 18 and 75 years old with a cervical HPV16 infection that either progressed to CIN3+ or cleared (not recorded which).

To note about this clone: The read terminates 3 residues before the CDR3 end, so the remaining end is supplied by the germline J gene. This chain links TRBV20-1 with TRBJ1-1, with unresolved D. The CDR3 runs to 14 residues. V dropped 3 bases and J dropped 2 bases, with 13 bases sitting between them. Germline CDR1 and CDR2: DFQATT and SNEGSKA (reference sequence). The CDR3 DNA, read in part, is TGCAGTGCTAGGGGCGCGATCAGAAACACTGAA. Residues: CSARGAIRNTE. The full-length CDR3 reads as CSARGAIRNTEAFF.

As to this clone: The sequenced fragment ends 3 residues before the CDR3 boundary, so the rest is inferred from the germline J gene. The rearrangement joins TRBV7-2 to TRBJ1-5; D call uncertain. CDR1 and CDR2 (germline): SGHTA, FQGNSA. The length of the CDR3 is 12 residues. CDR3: CASSYHLGPQHF. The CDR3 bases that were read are TGTGCCAGCAGCTACCACTTGGGCCCC. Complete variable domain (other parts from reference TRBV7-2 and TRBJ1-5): GAGVSQSPSNKVTEKGKDVELRCDPISGHTALYWYRQSLGQGLEFLIYFQGNSAPDKSGLPSDRFSAERTGGSVSTLTIQRTQQEDSAVYLCASSYHLGPQHFGDGTRLSIL.

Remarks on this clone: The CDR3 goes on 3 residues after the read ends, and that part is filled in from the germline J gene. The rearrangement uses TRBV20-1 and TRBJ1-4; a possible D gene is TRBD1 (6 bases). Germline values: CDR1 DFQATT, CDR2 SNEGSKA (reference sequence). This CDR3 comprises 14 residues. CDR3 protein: CSARFGTSQGKLFF. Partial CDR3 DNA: TGCAGTGCTAGATTCGGGACCTCCCAGGGGAAA.

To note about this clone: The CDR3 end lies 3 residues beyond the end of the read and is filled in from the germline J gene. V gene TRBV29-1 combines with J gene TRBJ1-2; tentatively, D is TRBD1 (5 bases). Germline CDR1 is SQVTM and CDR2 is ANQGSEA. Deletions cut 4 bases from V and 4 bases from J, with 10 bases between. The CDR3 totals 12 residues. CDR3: CSVGGGGYGYTF. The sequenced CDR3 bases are TGCAGCGTTGGGGGCGGAGGCTATGGC.

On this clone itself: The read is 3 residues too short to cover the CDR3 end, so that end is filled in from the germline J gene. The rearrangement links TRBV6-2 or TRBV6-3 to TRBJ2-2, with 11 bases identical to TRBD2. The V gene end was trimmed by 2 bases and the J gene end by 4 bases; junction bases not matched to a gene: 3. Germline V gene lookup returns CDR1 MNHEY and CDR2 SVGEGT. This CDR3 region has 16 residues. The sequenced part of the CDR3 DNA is TGTGCCAGCAGTTACGGGCTAGCGGGAGGCACCGGGGAG. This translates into CASSYGLAGGTGE. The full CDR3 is CASSYGLAGGTGELFF.

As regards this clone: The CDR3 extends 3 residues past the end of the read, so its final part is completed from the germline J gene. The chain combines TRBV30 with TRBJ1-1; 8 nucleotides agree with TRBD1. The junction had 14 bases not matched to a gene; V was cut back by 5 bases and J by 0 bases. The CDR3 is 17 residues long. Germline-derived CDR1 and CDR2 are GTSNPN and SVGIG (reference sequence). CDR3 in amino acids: CAWDYRDRLRMNTEAFF. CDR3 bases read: TGTGCCTGGGATTACCGGGACAGGCTTAGAATGAACACTGAA.

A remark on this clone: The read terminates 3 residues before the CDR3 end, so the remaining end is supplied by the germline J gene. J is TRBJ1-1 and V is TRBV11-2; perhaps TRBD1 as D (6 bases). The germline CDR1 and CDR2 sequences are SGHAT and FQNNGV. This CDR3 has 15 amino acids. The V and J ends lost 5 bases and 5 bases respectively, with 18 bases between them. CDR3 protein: CASSALRGSWTEAFF. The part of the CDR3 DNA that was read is TGTGCCAGCAGCGCACTCAGGGGTAGTTGGACTGAA.

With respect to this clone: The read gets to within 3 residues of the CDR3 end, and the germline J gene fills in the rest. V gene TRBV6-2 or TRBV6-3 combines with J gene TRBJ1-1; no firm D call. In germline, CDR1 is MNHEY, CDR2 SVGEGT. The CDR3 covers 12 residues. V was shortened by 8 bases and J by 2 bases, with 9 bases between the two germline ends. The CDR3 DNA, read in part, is TGTGCCAGCGGCAGGAGAAACACTGAA. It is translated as CASGRRNTE. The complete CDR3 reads CASGRRNTEAFF.

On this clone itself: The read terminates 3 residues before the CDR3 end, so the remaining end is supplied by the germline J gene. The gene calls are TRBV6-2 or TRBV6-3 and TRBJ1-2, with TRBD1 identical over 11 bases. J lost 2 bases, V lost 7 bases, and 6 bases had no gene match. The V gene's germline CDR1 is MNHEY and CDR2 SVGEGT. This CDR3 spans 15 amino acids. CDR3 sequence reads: CASTRRDRGNYGYTF. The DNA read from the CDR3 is TGTGCCAGCACGCGTAGGGACAGGGGGAACTATGGC.

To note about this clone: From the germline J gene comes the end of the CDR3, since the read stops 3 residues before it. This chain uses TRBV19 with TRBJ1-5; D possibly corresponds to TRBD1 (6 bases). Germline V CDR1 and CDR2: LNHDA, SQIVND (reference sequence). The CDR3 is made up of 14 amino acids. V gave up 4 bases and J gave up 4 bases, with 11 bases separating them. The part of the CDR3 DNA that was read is TGTGCCAGTAGTAAGACGACAGGAAATCAGCCC. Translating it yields CASSKTTGNQP. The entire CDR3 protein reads CASSKTTGNQPQHF.

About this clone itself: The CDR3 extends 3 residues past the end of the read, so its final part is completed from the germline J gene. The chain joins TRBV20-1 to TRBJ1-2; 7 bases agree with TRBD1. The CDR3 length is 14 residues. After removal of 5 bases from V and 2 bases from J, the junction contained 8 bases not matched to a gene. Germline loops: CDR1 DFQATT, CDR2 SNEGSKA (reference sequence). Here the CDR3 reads CSAAGDSRNYGYTF. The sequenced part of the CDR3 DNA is TGCAGTGCTGCAGGGGACAGCCGCAACTATGGC.

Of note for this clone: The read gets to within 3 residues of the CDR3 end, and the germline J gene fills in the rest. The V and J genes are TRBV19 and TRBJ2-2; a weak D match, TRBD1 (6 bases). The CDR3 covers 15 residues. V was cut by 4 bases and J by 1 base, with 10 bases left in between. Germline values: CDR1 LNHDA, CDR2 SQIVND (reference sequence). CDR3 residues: CASSTQGWNTGELFF. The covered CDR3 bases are TGTGCCAGTAGTACCCAGGGGTGGAACACCGGGGAG.

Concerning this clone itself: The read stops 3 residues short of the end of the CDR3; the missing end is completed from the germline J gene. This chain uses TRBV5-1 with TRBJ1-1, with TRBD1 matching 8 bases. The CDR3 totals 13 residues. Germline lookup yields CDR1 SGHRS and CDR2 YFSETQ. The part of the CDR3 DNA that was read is TGCGCCAGCAGCACGGACAGGGCTTTTAGG. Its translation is CASSTDRAFR. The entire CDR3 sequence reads CASSTDRAFRAFF.

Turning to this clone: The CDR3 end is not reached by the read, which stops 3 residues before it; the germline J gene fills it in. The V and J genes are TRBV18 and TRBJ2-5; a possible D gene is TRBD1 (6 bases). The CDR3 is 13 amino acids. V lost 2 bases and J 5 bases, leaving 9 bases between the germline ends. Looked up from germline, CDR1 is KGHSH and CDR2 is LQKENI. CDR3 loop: CASSPGGGETQYF. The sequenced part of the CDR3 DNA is TGTGCCAGCTCACCAGGGGGCGGGGAGACC.

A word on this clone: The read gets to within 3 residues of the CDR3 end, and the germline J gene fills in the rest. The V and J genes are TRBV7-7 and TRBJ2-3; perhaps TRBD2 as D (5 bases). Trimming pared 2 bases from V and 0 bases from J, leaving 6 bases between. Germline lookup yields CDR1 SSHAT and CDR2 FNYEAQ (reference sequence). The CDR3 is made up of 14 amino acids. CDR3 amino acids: CASSLRGSTDTQYF. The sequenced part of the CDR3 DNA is TGTGCCAGCAGCTTACGGGGTAGCACAGATACG.

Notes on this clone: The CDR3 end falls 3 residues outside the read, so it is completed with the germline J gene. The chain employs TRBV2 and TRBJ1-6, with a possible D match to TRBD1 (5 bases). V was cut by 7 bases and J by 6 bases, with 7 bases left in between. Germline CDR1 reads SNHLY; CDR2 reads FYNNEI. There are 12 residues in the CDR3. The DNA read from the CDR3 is TGTGCCAGCATGGGGGGTAATTCACCC. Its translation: CASMGGNSP. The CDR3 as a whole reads CASMGGNSPLHF.

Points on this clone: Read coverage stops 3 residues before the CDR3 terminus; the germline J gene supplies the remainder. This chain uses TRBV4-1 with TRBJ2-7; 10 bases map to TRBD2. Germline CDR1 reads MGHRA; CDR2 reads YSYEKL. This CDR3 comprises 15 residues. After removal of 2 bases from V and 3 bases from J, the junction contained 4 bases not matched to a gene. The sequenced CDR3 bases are TGCGCCAGCAGCCAACTAGCGGGGGCACTCTACGAG. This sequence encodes CASSQLAGALYE. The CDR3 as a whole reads CASSQLAGALYEQYF.

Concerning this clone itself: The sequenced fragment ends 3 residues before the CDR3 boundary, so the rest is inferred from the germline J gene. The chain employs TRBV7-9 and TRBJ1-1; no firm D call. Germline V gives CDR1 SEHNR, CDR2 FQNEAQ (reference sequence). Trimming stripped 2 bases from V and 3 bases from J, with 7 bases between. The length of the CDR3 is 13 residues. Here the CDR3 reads CASSLSQDTEAFF. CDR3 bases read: TGTGCCAGCAGCTTAAGTCAGGACACTGAA.

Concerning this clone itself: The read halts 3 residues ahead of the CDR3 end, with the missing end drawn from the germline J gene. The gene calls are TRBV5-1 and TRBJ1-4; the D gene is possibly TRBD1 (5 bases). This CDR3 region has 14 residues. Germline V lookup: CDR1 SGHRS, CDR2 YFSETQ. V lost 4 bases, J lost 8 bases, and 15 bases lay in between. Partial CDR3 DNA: TGCGCCAGCAGCCCGGGGGACGTCGAGGAAAAA. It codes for CASSPGDVEEK. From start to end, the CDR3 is CASSPGDVEEKLFF.

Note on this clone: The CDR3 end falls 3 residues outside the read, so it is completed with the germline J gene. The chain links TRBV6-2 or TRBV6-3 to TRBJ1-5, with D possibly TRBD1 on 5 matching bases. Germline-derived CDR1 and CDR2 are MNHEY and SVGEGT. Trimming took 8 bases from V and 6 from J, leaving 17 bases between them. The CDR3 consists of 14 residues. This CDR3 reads CASGNRSPGQPQHF. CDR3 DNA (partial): TGTGCCAGCGGGAACAGGTCCCCCGGTCAGCCC.

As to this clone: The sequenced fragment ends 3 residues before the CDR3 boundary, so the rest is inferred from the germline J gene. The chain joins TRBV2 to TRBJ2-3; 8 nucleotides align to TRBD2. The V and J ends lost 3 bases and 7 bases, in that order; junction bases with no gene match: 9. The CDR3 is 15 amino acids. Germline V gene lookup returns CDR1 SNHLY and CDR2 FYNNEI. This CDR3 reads CASSDRGGGINTQYF. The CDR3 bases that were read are TGTGCCAGCAGTGATAGGGGCGGGGGGATTAATACG.

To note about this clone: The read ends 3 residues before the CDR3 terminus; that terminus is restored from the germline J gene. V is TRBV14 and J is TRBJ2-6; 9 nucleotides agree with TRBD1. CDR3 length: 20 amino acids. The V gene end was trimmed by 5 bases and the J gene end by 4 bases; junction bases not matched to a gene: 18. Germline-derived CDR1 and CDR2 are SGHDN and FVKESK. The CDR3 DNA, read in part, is TGTGCCAGCAGCTACCTAAAACGTCCCGGGACAGGGCTAGGGGCCAACGTC. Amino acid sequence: CASSYLKRPGTGLGANV. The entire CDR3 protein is CASSYLKRPGTGLGANVLTF.

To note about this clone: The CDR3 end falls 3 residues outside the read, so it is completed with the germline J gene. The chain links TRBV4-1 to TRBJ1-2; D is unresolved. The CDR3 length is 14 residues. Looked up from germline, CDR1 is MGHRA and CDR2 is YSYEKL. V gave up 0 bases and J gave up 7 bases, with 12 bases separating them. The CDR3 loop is CASSQERVEAGYTF. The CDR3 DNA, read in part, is TGCGCCAGCAGCCAAGAGAGGGTCGAAGCTGGC.

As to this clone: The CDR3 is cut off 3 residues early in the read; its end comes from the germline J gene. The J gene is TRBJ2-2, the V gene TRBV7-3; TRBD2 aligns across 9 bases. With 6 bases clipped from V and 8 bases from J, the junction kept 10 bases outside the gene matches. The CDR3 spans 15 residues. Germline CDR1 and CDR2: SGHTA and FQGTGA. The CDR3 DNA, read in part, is TGTGCCAGCAGTAACTCCTTAGCGGGAGAAGGGGAG. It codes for CASSNSLAGEGE. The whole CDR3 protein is CASSNSLAGEGELFF.